This entry is about one T cell receptor beta chain. Exclusion criteria comprised uncontrolled infection, other autoimmune disease, pregnancy or lactation. The diagnostic basis comprised clinical symptoms, serum thyroxine and TRAb, thyroid ultrasound and orbital computed tomography. From more than 9 ml of fresh peripheral blood, PBMCs were isolated. This specimen comes from a study of T cells in Graves' hyperthyroidism and ophthalmopathy. About the research overall: Peripheral blood draws took place at initial diagnosis, ahead of any treatment.

Researchers amplified the TCR beta CDR3 regions from RNA transcripts. With the HTBI primer set, the TCR CDR3 went through a first round of RT-PCR. In TCRdb, the multiplex PCR reads were re-called with MiXCR into one record per CDR3 protein. The table lists hundreds of thousands of distinct CDR3 sequences, about a sixth of them singletons. Trimming shortened V by 8 bases and J by 6 bases, and 22 bases separated the two germline ends. This CDR3 region has 15 residues. Germline CDR1 and CDR2: GTSNPN and SVGIG (reference sequence). The sequenced material came from blood. This clonotype was obtained from a woman in her late teens or twenties with Graves' hyperthyroidism. This chain uses TRBV30 with TRBJ2-2, with D perhaps being TRBD1 or TRBD2 (6 bases each). The CDR3 DNA reads TGTGCCCTTGAGGGGGGCCTACAGATGGCCGGGGAGCTGTTTTTT. Translating gives CALEGGLQMAGELFF.